The T cell receptor beta chain under discussion was sequenced for a study of blood T cell repertoires in COVID-19. Study as a whole: COVID-19 samples collected from the United States, Italy and Spain covered acute and convalescent phases. The cDNA or gDNA used as material had been derived from T cells, B-cell-depleted T cells, or PBMCs.

Original data processing: Reference gene primers were amplified, and this amplification served to estimate nucleated cell counts. Method: immunoSEQ multiplex PCR; TCRdb's copy keeps in-frame clones and lacks some. D and trimming come from the DNA, and the V and J calls and clone size come from that table. The data hold about 61,000 clones, with around 73% observed a single time. The V gene's germline CDR1 is SGHTS and CDR2 YDEGEE. The CDR3 consists of 15 residues. V was cut by 4 bases and J by 3 bases, with 14 bases left in between. This clone was seen a handful of times. The J gene is TRBJ1-3, the V gene TRBV5-8; D is possibly TRBD1 (6 bases). This sequence originates from an older man with active or convalescent COVID-19. Sequenced sample: peripheral blood. The CDR3 region is CASSGGYRFGNTIYF. DNA for the CDR3: TGTGCCAGCAGCGGGGGCTACAGGTTTGGAAACACCATATATTTT.